This T cell receptor (beta chain) came from a study of blood T cell repertoires in COVID-19. Study-level information: Spain, Italy and the United States supplied samples that represented acute and convalescent COVID-19. Nucleic acid was either cDNA or gDNA, and it came from T cells, B-cell-depleted T cells, or PBMCs.

The CDR3 runs to 12 residues. Trimming cost V 1 base and J 11 bases, with 11 bases left between them. Germline V gives CDR1 MDHEN, CDR2 SYDVKM. How the authors handled the data: Amplified reference gene primers provided the basis for estimating nucleated cell counts. Produced via immunoSEQ multiplex PCR; TCRdb's table is partial and in-frame only. V, J and clone size are those of that table, while D and trimming were read from the DNA. The sample lists about 47,000 clones, 75% to 90% occurring once. The clonotype originates from a man aged 60 to 75 with active COVID-19. This rearrangement joins TRBV28 to TRBJ1-1, with D unresolved. The sequencing input was peripheral blood. CDR3 nucleotide sequence: TGTGCCAGCAGTTTATCCTCTAAGTCTGCTTTCTTT. Translation: CASSLSSKSAFF.